This T cell receptor (beta chain) was captured in a study of blood T cell repertoires in COVID-19 (dated by TCRdb to the early 2020s). Some background on the complete study: Samples covering the acute and convalescent phases of COVID-19 were provided by collaborators in the United States, Italy and Spain. Where available, HLA class I and class II types were taken from metadata supplied by the sample provider and were not determined by assay-based typing. A freely available public database, intended as a resource for researchers studying the immune response to SARS-CoV-2, is where the repertoires were released. Deeply sampled blood TCRbeta repertoires from subjects exposed to, actively infected with, or recovered from COVID-19 were included in the dataset. Sample metadata almost always included a de-identified subject ID, COVID-19 status, age in years and sex. The material from the prospective study consisted of cDNA or gDNA derived from T cells, B-cell-depleted T cells, or PBMCs. The samples were drawn from two sources: the first 160 participants of the ongoing ImmuneRACE study, and 1,000 to 1,500 subjects contributed by 6 global collaborators. The study at large found these results: How much clinical and demographic metadata was included differed by source and by participant, and the metadata was provided uncurated.

Of note for this clone: Its binding antigen is unknown. Within one base of it there is no much larger clone, and no base qualities were kept.

The CDR3 goes from the cysteine to the phenylalanine over 14 residues. The kept DNA is CDR3 alone, 42 bases in frame from the first base. The germline ends are 15 bases apart after V is trimmed by 2 bases and J by 6 bases. The germline V gene (reference sequence) gives CDR1 as GTSNPN and CDR2 as SVGIG. Each collaborating institution followed its own protocols to collect whole blood in K2EDTA tubes. For TCRbeta analysis, collaborators shipped samples in one of three forms: frozen whole blood, isolated PBMCs, or DNA extracted from either of those sample types. TCRbeta CDR3 regions were amplified from genomic DNA using the immunoSEQ Assay, a bias-controlled multiplex PCR. Per the authors' processing: The number of nucleated cells in each sample was estimated from the amplification of reference gene primers within the assay. To quantify the absolute abundance of each unique TCRbeta CDR3 rearrangement, sequence reads were collapsed and filtered. Productive Simpson clonality was computed per sample as the square root of Simpson's diversity index over productive rearrangements. Drawn from immuneACCESS, this table holds only the in-frame rearrangements with V and J called that TCRdb kept. Clones are partly lost; checked studies trace under half to an unresolved V gene and leave the rest unexplained. V and J calls plus clone size are reproduced from that table; the DNA served to infer D and trimming. Here the sample has about 180,000 clones; more than 75% occur a single time. The top ten constitute approximately 2.7% of the sample.

The V and J genes are TRBV30 and TRBJ2-3; the D gene is perhaps TRBD1, on 6 matching bases. The TCR was taken from a man between 40 and 49 years old with active or convalescent COVID-19. Sequenced input: peripheral blood. The bases read TGTGCCTGGAGTTTCACCCAGGGGCATGATACGCAGTATTTT. Its translation is CAWSFTQGHDTQYF.